Given below is one T cell receptor beta chain in context. The sample comes from a study of T cell changes during pregnancy in multiple sclerosis. The germline CDR1 and CDR2 sequences are SGHVS and FQNEAQ. V lost 3 bases, J lost 6 bases, and 12 bases lay in between. This CDR3 has 14 amino acids. Produced via immunoSEQ multiplex PCR; TCRdb's table is partial and in-frame only. The sample consists of 65,000 to 80,000 clones, approximately 90% of them appearing once. The clonotype originates from a female donor with multiple sclerosis, enrolled in a pregnancy study. The rearrangement links TRBV7-8 to TRBJ2-1; D gene uncertain. Sequenced here: CD4+ T cells from peripheral blood mononuclear cells, sampled before pregnancy. The CDR3 loop reads CASSLGLGPNEQFF. The CDR3 bases are TGTGCCAGCAGCTTGGGCCTGGGCCCCAATGAGCAGTTCTTC.